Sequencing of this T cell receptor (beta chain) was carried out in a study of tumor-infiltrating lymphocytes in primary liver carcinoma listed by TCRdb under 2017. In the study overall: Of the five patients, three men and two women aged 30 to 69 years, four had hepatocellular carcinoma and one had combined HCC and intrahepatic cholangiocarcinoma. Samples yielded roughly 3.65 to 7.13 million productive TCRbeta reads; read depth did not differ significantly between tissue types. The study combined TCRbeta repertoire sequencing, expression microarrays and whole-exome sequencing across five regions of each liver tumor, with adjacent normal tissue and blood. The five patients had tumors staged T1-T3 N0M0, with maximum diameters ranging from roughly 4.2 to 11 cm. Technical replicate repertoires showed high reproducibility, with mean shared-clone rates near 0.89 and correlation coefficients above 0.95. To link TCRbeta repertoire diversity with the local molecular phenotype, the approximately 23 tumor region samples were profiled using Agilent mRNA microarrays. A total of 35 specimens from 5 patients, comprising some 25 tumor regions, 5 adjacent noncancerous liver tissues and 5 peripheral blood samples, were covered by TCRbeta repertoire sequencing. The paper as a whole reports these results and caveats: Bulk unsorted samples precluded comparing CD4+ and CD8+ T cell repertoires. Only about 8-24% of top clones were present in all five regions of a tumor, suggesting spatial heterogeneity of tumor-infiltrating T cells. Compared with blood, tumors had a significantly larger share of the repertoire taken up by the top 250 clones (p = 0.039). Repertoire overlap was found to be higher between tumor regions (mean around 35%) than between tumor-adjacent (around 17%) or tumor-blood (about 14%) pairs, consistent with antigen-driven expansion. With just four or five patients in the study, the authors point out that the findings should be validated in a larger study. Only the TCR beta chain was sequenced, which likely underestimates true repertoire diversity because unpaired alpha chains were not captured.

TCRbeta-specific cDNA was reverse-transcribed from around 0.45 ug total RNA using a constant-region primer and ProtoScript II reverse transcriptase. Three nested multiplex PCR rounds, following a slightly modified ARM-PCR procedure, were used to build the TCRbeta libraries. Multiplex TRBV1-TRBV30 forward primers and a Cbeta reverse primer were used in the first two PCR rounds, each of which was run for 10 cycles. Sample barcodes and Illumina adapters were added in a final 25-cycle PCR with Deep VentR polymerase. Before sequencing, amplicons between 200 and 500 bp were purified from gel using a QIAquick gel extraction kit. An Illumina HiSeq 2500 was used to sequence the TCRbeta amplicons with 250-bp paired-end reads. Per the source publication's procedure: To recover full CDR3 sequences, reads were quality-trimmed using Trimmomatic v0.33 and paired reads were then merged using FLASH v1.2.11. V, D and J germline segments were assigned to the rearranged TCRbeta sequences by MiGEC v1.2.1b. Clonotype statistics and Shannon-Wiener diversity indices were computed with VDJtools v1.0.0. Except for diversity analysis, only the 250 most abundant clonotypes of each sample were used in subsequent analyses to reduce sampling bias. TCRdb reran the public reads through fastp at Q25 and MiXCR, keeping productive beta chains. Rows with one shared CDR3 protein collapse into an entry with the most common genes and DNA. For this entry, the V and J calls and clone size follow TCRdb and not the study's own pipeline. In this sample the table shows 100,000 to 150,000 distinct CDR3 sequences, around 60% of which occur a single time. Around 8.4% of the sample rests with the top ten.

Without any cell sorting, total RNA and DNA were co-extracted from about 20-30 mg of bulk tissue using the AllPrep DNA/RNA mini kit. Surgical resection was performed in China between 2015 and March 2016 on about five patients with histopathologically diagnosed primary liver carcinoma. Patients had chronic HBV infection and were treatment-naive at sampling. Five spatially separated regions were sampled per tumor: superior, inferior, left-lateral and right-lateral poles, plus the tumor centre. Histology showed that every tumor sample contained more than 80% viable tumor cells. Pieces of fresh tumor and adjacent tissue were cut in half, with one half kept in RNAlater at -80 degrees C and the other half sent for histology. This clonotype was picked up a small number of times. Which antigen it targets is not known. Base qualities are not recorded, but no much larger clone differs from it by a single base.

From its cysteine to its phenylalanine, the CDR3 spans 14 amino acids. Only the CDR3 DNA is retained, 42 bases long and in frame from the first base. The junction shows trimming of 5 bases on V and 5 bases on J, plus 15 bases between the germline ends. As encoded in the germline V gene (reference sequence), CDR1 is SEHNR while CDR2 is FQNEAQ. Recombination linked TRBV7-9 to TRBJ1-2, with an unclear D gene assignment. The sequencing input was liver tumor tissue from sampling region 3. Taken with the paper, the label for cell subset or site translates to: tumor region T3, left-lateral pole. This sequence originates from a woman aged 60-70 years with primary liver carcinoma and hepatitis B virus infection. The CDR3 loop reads CASSREGGGYGYTF. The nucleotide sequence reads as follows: TGTGCCAGCAGCCGGGAGGGTGGAGGGTATGGCTACACCTTC.